This TCR beta chain was captured in a study of T-cell memory formation after mild COVID-19. About the study: Most TCR clusters belonged to a single donor. Overall study findings and caveats: Contracting clones from day 15 to 85 showed balanced CD4/CD8; later expanders favored CD4+.

One entry per CDR3 protein results from TCRdb running MiXCR on the 5' RACE reads. The sample carries over 500,000 distinct CDR3 sequences, 15% to 20% recorded once. In germline, CDR1 is SGHNT, CDR2 YENEEA. This CDR3 is 17 amino acids long. V lost 4 bases and J lost 0, with 18 bases in between. On this clonotype itself: The antigen is unknown.

The receptor comes from an adult woman who had mild COVID-19 (a few samples of this study predate the infection). Cell type and time point are not known. The sample taken for sequencing was PBMCs or a T cell subset sorted from them (not recorded which). This chain links TRBV11-3 with TRBJ1-1; no clear D. CDR3: CASSSARTELMNTEAFF. In DNA form, the CDR3 reads TGTGCCAGCAGCTCAGCTCGGACTGAGCTCATGAACACTGAAGCTTTCTTT.